What follows are 17 T cell receptor beta chains derived from one specimen sequenced in a study of CD8+CD57+ T cells in acquired aplastic anemia. Investigators profiled TCR beta VDJ and CDR3 from genomic DNA template. MiXCR, applied by TCRdb to the reads, yields one record per CDR3 protein. Among under 150,000 distinct CDR3 sequences listed, about two fifths were seen once. Patients sequenced had flow cytometry evidence of CD8+CD57+ cell expansion. The sequencing input was sorted CD4+, CD8+, or CD8+CD57+ T cells (not recorded which) from PBMCs. These receptors were obtained from a human donor with aplastic anemia.

The table lists this clonotype with many counts. The chain recombines TRBV20-1 with TRBJ2-3; TRBD1 agrees at 8 bases. The germline gives CDR1 DFQATT, CDR2 SNEGSKA (reference sequence). The CDR3 extends over 14 amino acids. The CDR3 nucleotides are TGCACCCAGGGCAGACAGGGGAGGCCAGATACGCAGTATTTT. Translated: CTQGRQGRPDTQYF.

V usage is TRBV12-3 or TRBV12-4 and J usage is TRBJ2-2; D not resolved. The CDR3 extends over 15 amino acids. Trimming took 4 bases from V and 6 from J, leaving 15 bases between them. The CDR3 here is CASSSGRRTSGELFF. The CDR3 nucleotides read TGTGCCAGCAGTTCAGGTCGGAGAACGTCCGGGGAGCTGTTTTTT.

This clonotype was found a few times. A much more abundant neighbour one base away suggests this may be a read error. The chain links TRBV14 to TRBJ1-1; D is perhaps TRBD1 (5 bases). Germline CDR1 reads SGHDN; CDR2 reads FVKESK. The CDR3 covers 17 residues. DNA for the CDR3: TGTGCCAGCAGCTTAGCAAGTACTCCAGGGTCGGACACTGAAGCTCTCTTT. Amino acids: CASSLASTPGSDTEALF.

The sample holds a few counts of this clonotype. Since a much larger clone is just one base distant, this may be a read error. This chain links TRBV9 with TRBJ1-1; tentatively, D is TRBD1 (5 bases). Per germline, CDR1 SGDLS and CDR2 YYNGEE. The ends were cut back, 4 bases at V and 1 base at J, with 17 bases in the middle. CDR3 length equals 16 residues. The CDR3 here is CASSPSFPGTNTEAFF. The CDR3 DNA sequence: TGTGCCAGCAGCCCTTCGTTCCCGGGGACGAACACTGAAGCTTTCTTT.

This clonotype was picked up a small number of times. This rearrangement joins TRBV11-2 to TRBJ1-1; the match to TRBD1 covers 8 bases. The CDR3 has 14 residues. V lost 4 bases and J lost 5; bases outside the gene matches: 6. CDR1 SGHAT and CDR2 FQNNGV come from the germline V gene. The CDR3 sequence is CASSYGQGSTEAFF. Here the CDR3 DNA reads TGTGCCAGCAGCTACGGACAGGGAAGTACTGAAGCTTTCTTT.

The genes are TRBV29-1 and TRBJ2-7; unclear D gene. V gave up 8 bases and J gave up 5 bases, with 19 bases separating them. The CDR3 is 13 residues long. The germline gives CDR1 SQVTM, CDR2 ANQGSEA. The CDR3 sequence is CSYPHRVDHEQYV. CDR3 DNA sequence: TGCAGCTATCCCCATCGGGTGGACCACGAGCAGTACGTC.

Concerning this clonotype: This may be a read error: a much more frequent sequence differs by one nucleotide. The chain joins TRBV4-3 to TRBJ2-3; possibly TRBD1 or TRBD2 for D (5 bases each). This CDR3 is 15 amino acids long. CDR1 is LGHNA and CDR2 is YSLEER in the germline V gene. This chain's CDR3 is CTSSQDGTHLDTQYF. The CDR3 nucleotides read TGCACCAGCAGCCAAGACGGGACCCATTTGGATACGCAGTATTTT.

This clonotype has a count of ten or more. V is TRBV9 and J is TRBJ1-2, with 9 bases that match TRBD1. V was clipped by 2 bases and J by 1 base; unmatched bases: 3. Per germline, CDR1 SGDLS and CDR2 YYNGEE. The CDR3 has 15 amino acids. The CDR3 reads CASSVTGGLNYGYTF. Written as DNA, the CDR3 is TGTGCCAGCAGCGTGACAGGGGGACTTAACTATGGCTACACCTTC. Full variable domain (remainder filled in from reference TRBV9 and TRBJ1-2): DSGVTQTPKHLITATGQRVTLRCSPRSGDLSVYWYQQSLDQGLQFLIQYYNGEERAKGNILERFSAQQFPDLHSELNLSSLELGDSALYFCASSVTGGLNYGYTFGSGTRLTVV.

This clonotype was detected once. V gene TRBV15 combines with J gene TRBJ1-5; no definite D call. Germline V gene lookup returns CDR1 LNHNV and CDR2 YYDKDF (reference sequence). With 1 base removed from V and 7 bases from J, the gap between germline ends came to 11 bases. CDR3 size: 14 residues. CDR3 in amino acids: CATSRVGETQPQHF. The CDR3 DNA reads as TGTGCCACCAGCAGAGTAGGAGAAACGCAGCCCCAGCATTTT.

This clonotype was counted between two and nine times. This could be a read error, since a much larger clone is one nucleotide away. V and J are TRBV2 and TRBJ1-2; D is undetermined. Germline V gene data show CDR1 as SNHLY and CDR2 as FYNNEI. Trimming cost V 8 bases and J 7 bases, with 17 bases left between them. This CDR3 is 13 amino acids long. The CDR3 coding sequence is TGTGCCAGCGGCTCAGTCAGGTTGAGTGGCTACACCTTC. As protein: CASGSVRLSGYTF.

This clonotype was counted at least ten times. The rearrangement uses TRBV6-1 and TRBJ2-5, with D possibly TRBD1 on 6 matching bases. From germline, CDR1 is MNHNS and CDR2 SASEGT. V shed 4 bases and J shed 1 base, with 7 bases lying between them. The CDR3 covers 13 residues. The CDR3 protein is CASSGTVQETQYF. CDR3 nucleotide sequence: TGTGCCAGCAGTGGGACAGTCCAAGAGACCCAGTACTTC.

This clonotype was seen ten or more times. The CDR3 sequence: CASSSSPSSGNTIYF. As DNA, the CDR3 is TGCGCCAGCTCCTCCTCCCCGAGCTCTGGAAACACCATATATTTT. This chain links TRBV5-1 with TRBJ1-3; D is unclear. The V gene's germline CDR1 is SGHRS and CDR2 YFSETQ. This CDR3 has 15 amino acids. The ends were cut back, 7 bases at V and 0 bases at J, with 14 bases in the middle.

This clonotype has more than one count but fewer than ten. This sequence joins TRBV19 and TRBJ1-2, with 7 bases fitting TRBD1. CDR3 size: 15 residues. Germline assignment: CDR1 LNHDA and CDR2 SQIVND (reference sequence). V lost 7 bases and J lost 4; bases outside the gene matches: 12. CDR3 protein: CASTAPNRQGYGYTF. The CDR3 bases are TGTGCCAGTACCGCCCCCAATCGACAGGGCTATGGCTACACCTTC.

V gene TRBV10-3 combines with J gene TRBJ1-6; D ambiguous. Trimming pared 10 bases from V and 2 bases from J, leaving 12 bases between. The CDR3 is 14 amino acids. Germline loops: CDR1 ENHRY, CDR2 SYGVKD. This CDR3 reads CASTHRTYNSPLHF. The CDR3 DNA follows: TGTGCCAGCACTCATCGGACCTATAATTCACCCCTCCACTTT.

The chain has TRBV5-4 and TRBJ2-2, with 13 bases fitting TRBD2. CDR3 length: 17 residues. V lost 2 bases and J lost 0; bases outside the gene matches: 1. CDR1 SGHNT and CDR2 YYREEE come from the germline V gene (reference sequence). The CDR3 region is CASSFTSGGANTGELFF. The CDR3 nucleotides are TGTGCCAGCAGCTTTACTAGCGGGGGGGCGAACACCGGGGAGCTGTTTTTT. The full variable domain, with the rest looked up from reference TRBV5-4 and TRBJ2-2, is ETGVTQSPTHLIKTRGQQVTLRCSSQSGHNTVSWYQQALGQGPQFIFQYYREEENGRGNFPPRFSGLQFPNYSSELNVNALELDDSALYLCASSFTSGGANTGELFFGEGSRLTVL.

The J gene is TRBJ1-1, the V gene TRBV9; 7 positions match TRBD1. The CDR3 consists of 14 residues. With 0 bases clipped from V and 2 bases from J, the junction kept 1 base outside the gene matches. CDR1 SGDLS and CDR2 YYNGEE come from the germline V gene. The CDR3: CASSVGDSNTEAFF. CDR3 nucleotide sequence: TGTGCCAGCAGCGTAGGGGACAGCAACACTGAAGCTTTCTTT.

The rearrangement joins TRBV29-1 to TRBJ2-3, with D perhaps matching TRBD2 (6 bases). CDR3 length: 15 residues. CDR1 is SQVTM, CDR2 ANQGSEA, per germline. Trimming removed 3 bases from V and 2 bases from J, with 15 bases in between. Written as DNA, the CDR3 is TGCAGCGTTGACGGGCCGGGACTGACCACAGATACGCAGTATTTT. Amino acids: CSVDGPGLTTDTQYF.